This T cell receptor (beta chain) stems from a study of response to subunit inactivated influenza vaccine listed by TCRdb under 2018. Context from the whole study: The study used deep quantitative T cell receptor repertoire profiling to track responses to a trivalent subunit inactivated influenza vaccine. Overall results and qualifications from the work: According to the authors, only a limited number of new T cells may be recruited by each seasonal influenza vaccination.

CDR3 length: 17 amino acids, cysteine to phenylalanine. CDR3 DNA only is kept here, 51 bases in frame from base 1. Library preparation employed RT-PCR. Sequencing was performed on an Illumina HiSeq 2500. Starting from the raw public reads, TCRdb applied fastp trimming at Q25, assembled clones with MiXCR and retained in-frame beta chains. CDR3 protein duplicates are merged, each entry listing the most common genes and DNA. This sample is represented by more than 400,000 distinct CDR3 sequences; under 8.5% of them were singletons. The ten largest make up roughly 14% of the sample. This clonotype was seen repeatedly, ten times or more. It has no known antigen specificity. No base qualities exist here, and no much larger clone lies one base off it.

This receptor was identified in a man between 50 and 75 years old who received an inactivated influenza vaccine. Donor details come from another sample of the same person, matched by shared clones. Material: PBMCs from blood, obtained less than 30 months after vaccination. In this chain, TRBV21-1 is recombined with TRBJ2-1; the D call TRBD2 from the table was never checked on the DNA. TRBV21-1 is described as a pseudogene. The CDR3 amino acid sequence is: CASSKGYTAGVYNEQFF. The DNA sequence is given as TGTGCCAGCAGCAAAGGGTACACAGCGGGGGTATACAATGAGCAGTTCTTC.